Following are 22 T cell receptor beta chains from one sample sequenced in a study of OX40 agonist ivuxolimab in advanced cancers. The method behind the library was the immunoSEQ multiplex PCR assay. The table was pulled from immuneACCESS by TCRdb, which kept in-frame rearrangements only. Such tables lose some clones; where checked, under half of the loss comes from unresolved V genes, and the rest has no known cause. This sample holds around 72,000 clones; roughly 89% were observed only once. The top ten constitute roughly 7.8% of the sample. Specimen: CD4+ or CD8+ T cells sorted from blood, collected in a trial of the OX40 agonist ivuxolimab. The receptors were gathered from an adult with an advanced solid tumor such as melanoma, head and neck, liver or kidney cancer.

The chain joins TRBV6-5 to TRBJ2-4, with D possibly matching TRBD2 (6 bases). Trimming shortened V by 10 bases and J by 1 base, and 14 bases separated the two germline ends. The length of the CDR3 is 14 residues. Germline assignment: CDR1 MNHEY and CDR2 SVGAGI. In DNA, the CDR3 is TGTGCCACCACGGGGGATGTGGCCAAAAACATTCAGTACTTC. This encodes CATTGDVAKNIQYF.

The chain uses TRBV12-5 and TRBJ1-5; D remains ambiguous. CDR3 length: 14 amino acids. Germline V gene data show CDR1 as LGHNT and CDR2 as FRNRAP. The V end lost 7 bases, the J end lost 3 bases, and 13 bases lay between the germline ends. The CDR3 is CASDLGSNNQPQHF. CDR3 nucleotides: TGTGCTAGTGACCTCGGCAGTAACAATCAGCCCCAGCATTTT.

The rearrangement joins TRBV7-9 to TRBJ1-1; D is unclear. There are 14 residues in the CDR3. The V and J ends lost 1 base and 5 bases respectively, with 11 bases between them. Germline V gene data show CDR1 as SEHNR and CDR2 as FQNEAQ (reference sequence). CDR3 DNA: TGTGCCAGCAGCTTAGGGTTCTGGTGGACTGAAGCTTTCTTT. Protein: CASSLGFWWTEAFF.

J is TRBJ1-1 and V is TRBV19; the D gene is possibly TRBD1 (5 bases). The CDR3 runs 14 residues. V lost 5 bases to trimming and J lost 3 bases, with 13 bases between them. Germline CDR1 reads LNHDA; CDR2 reads SQIVND (reference sequence). The CDR3 region is CASSQLGGDTEAFF. The DNA for the CDR3 is TGTGCCAGTAGTCAACTGGGGGGGGACACTGAAGCTTTCTTT. The full variable domain, completed using reference TRBV19 and TRBJ1-1, is DGGITQSPKYLFRKEGQNVTLSCEQNLNHDAMYWYRQDPGQGLRLIYYSQIVNDFQKGDIAEGYSVSREKKESFPLTVTSAQKNPTAFYLCASSQLGGDTEAFFGQGTRLTVV.

This chain links TRBV19 with TRBJ2-3; TRBD2 agrees at 14 bases. With 8 bases clipped from V and 8 bases from J, the junction kept 6 bases outside the gene matches. The CDR3 runs to 14 residues. Germline CDR1 is LNHDA and CDR2 is SQIVND (reference sequence). The CDR3 reads CASETSGGAGTQYF. The CDR3, as DNA: TGTGCCAGTGAGACTAGCGGGGGGGCGGGTACGCAGTATTTT.

The chain combines TRBV7-8 with TRBJ2-7; weak D call: TRBD2 (7 bases). Trimming removed 10 bases at V and 1 base at J, with 14 bases between. Germline CDR1 and CDR2: SGHVS and FQNEAQ. The CDR3 contains 13 residues. This chain's CDR3 is CAINRGGSYEQYF. DNA for the CDR3: TGTGCCATCAATAGGGGGGGATCCTACGAGCAGTACTTC.

This clone has only one observation. V gene TRBV10-3 combines with J gene TRBJ1-1, with D possibly TRBD1 on 6 matching bases. Per germline, CDR1 ENHRY and CDR2 SYGVKD. V was pared by 4 bases and J by 3 bases, with 27 bases between. The CDR3 contains 19 residues. The CDR3 DNA reads TGTGCCATCAGTGGCCTCCCAGGACAGCCCCCGACACAATACACTGAAGCTTTCTTT. Translated: CAISGLPGQPPTQYTEAFF.

The chain carries TRBV7-2 and TRBJ2-1; D not certain. The V gene's germline CDR1 is SGHTA and CDR2 FQGNSA. This CDR3 comprises 15 residues. V lost 1 base, J lost 1 base, and 8 bases lay in between. CDR3 DNA: TGTGCCAGCAGCTTAGTGGCAGCTTCCTACAATGAGCAGTTCTTC. This sequence encodes CASSLVAASYNEQFF.

The V call is TRBV5-4, the J call TRBJ2-7, with no clear D. The CDR3 length is 16 residues. Germline loops: CDR1 SGHNT, CDR2 YYREEE (reference sequence). The germline V and J ends were trimmed by 3 bases and 5 bases, with 21 bases remaining between them. DNA for the CDR3: TGTGCCAGCAGCTCGCCCCTAGGGCAGAACAACCACGAGCAGTACTTC. Protein sequence: CASSSPLGQNNHEQYF.

This chain links TRBV10-3 with TRBJ2-1; D perhaps matches TRBD2 (5 bases). The germline V and J ends were trimmed by 7 bases and 8 bases, with 15 bases remaining between them. Germline V lookup: CDR1 ENHRY, CDR2 SYGVKD. The CDR3 covers 13 residues. The CDR3 loop is CAITPREGYEQFF. The CDR3 DNA reads TGTGCCATCACCCCCCGCGAGGGCTATGAGCAGTTCTTC.

V usage is TRBV6-6 and J usage is TRBJ2-5, with D perhaps given as TRBD1 or TRBD2 (5 bases each). V was trimmed by 7 bases and J by 5 bases, leaving 20 bases between them. Germline CDR1 and CDR2: MNHNY and SVGAGI (reference sequence). The CDR3 runs 15 residues. The CDR3 here is CASTAFWGSGETQYF. CDR3 bases: TGTGCCAGCACCGCTTTCTGGGGGTCGGGGGAGACCCAGTACTTC.

The rearrangement uses TRBV2 and TRBJ1-2; D gene ambiguous. The CDR3 length is 14 residues. V was shortened by 5 bases and J by 7 bases, with 17 bases between the two germline ends. Germline V gene lookup returns CDR1 SNHLY and CDR2 FYNNEI. CDR3 protein: CASSNVDTLGGYTF. The DNA of the CDR3 is TGTGCCAGCAGTAACGTAGACACTTTAGGTGGCTACACCTTC. Supplemented by reference TRBV2 and TRBJ1-2, the full variable domain reads EPEVTQTPSHQVTQMGQEVILRCVPISNHLYFYWYRQILGQKVEFLVSFYNNEISEKSEIFDDQFSVERPDGSNFTLKIRSTKLEDSAMYFCASSNVDTLGGYTFGSGTRLTVV.

The V gene is TRBV7-2, the J gene TRBJ2-1; 9 bases map to TRBD2. V lost 6 bases, J lost 6 bases, and 9 bases stayed unmatched. Germline CDR1 is SGHTA and CDR2 is FQGNSA. This CDR3 is 15 amino acids long. For the CDR3, the DNA is TGTGCCAGCAGGTCTAGCGGGGCACACTGCAATGAGCAGTTCTTC. Translated, it gives CASRSSGAHCNEQFF. Complete variable domain (other parts from reference TRBV7-2 and TRBJ2-1): GAGVSQSPSNKVTEKGKDVELRCDPISGHTALYWYRQSLGQGLEFLIYFQGNSAPDKSGLPSDRFSAERTGGSVSTLTIQRTQQEDSAVYLCASRSSGAHCNEQFFGPGTRLTVL.

The J gene is TRBJ2-1, the V gene TRBV10-3; weak D call: TRBD2 (5 bases). CDR1 is ENHRY, CDR2 SYGVKD, per germline. CDR3 size: 16 residues. Trimming stripped 10 bases from V and 0 bases from J, with 19 bases between. The CDR3 DNA sequence: TGTGCCACGGGCTCCCAAAGTGGGAGCTCCTACAATGAGCAGTTCTTC. Its translation is CATGSQSGSSYNEQFF.

The chain joins TRBV7-9 to TRBJ2-2; weak D call: TRBD2 (5 bases). Trimming removed 0 bases at V and 7 bases at J, with 6 bases between. Germline CDR1 and CDR2: SEHNR and FQNEAQ (reference sequence). The CDR3 contains 13 residues. The CDR3 region is CASSLAAGGELFF. For the CDR3, the DNA is TGTGCCAGCAGCTTAGCGGCGGGCGGGGAGCTGTTTTTT.

J is TRBJ1-3 and V is TRBV9; the D is unclear. With 0 bases removed from V and 2 bases from J, the gap between germline ends came to 12 bases. This CDR3 comprises 16 residues. The germline V gene encodes CDR1 SGDLS and CDR2 YYNGEE. CDR3 nucleotides: TGTGCCAGCAGCGTAGACTATCGGGAAACTGGAAACACCATATATTTT. This encodes CASSVDYRETGNTIYF.

The V call is TRBV2, the J call TRBJ2-6; D gene uncertain. Trimming removed 9 bases from V and 0 bases from J, with 9 bases in between. The CDR3 is 14 amino acids. Germline CDR1 is SNHLY and CDR2 is FYNNEI. The CDR3 coding sequence is TGTGCCAGTGACTTTTACTCTGGGGCCAACGTCCTGACTTTC. Encoded protein: CASDFYSGANVLTF.

V usage is TRBV6-5 and J usage is TRBJ1-6, with 8 bases that match TRBD1. CDR3 length: 13 amino acids. V shed 5 bases, J shed 7 bases, and the junction held 1 base outside the gene matches. The V gene's germline CDR1 is MNHEY and CDR2 SVGAGI. The CDR3 nucleotides are TGTGCCAGCAGTAGACAGGGGAATTCACCCCTCCACTTT. It translates to CASSRQGNSPLHF.

The count of this clone is one. The chain has TRBV5-8 and TRBJ2-3; D is ambiguous. Per germline, CDR1 SGHTS and CDR2 YDEGEE. V was clipped by 0 bases and J by 8 bases, with 16 bases between them. The CDR3 is 15 residues long. The CDR3: CASSLARGESGTQYF. CDR3 nucleotides: TGTGCCAGCAGCTTGGCCCGCGGCGAGAGTGGTACGCAGTATTTT.

The V and J genes are TRBV29-1 and TRBJ1-2; D is perhaps TRBD1 (6 bases). The germline CDR1 and CDR2 sequences are SQVTM and ANQGSEA. Trimming pared 6 bases from V and 2 bases from J, leaving 13 bases between. The CDR3 consists of 13 residues. The CDR3 loop reads CSVDDRLNYGYTF. The CDR3 nucleotides are TGCAGCGTAGACGACAGGTTGAACTATGGCTACACCTTC.

The gene calls are TRBV9 and TRBJ2-5, with 8 positions matching TRBD2. The ends lost 3 bases at V and 5 bases at J; junction bases unmatched: 6. The CDR3 spans 14 residues. Looked up from germline, CDR1 is SGDLS and CDR2 is YYNGEE. The CDR3 DNA sequence: TGTGCCAGCAGCGGCGGGGGGCAAGGGGAGACCCAGTACTTC. This translates into CASSGGGQGETQYF.

V usage is TRBV6-1 and J usage is TRBJ2-3, with D uncertain. Germline values: CDR1 MNHNS, CDR2 SASEGT. The V end lost 7 bases, the J end lost 1 base, and 12 bases lay between the germline ends. The length of the CDR3 is 14 residues. The CDR3 DNA follows: TGTGCCAGCATCCAAATAGAAGGCACAGATACGCAGTATTTT. Protein product: CASIQIEGTDTQYF.